The next 23 T cell receptor beta chains were all read from a single sample in a study of memory CD4+ T cells and cytomegalovirus serostatus. Data came from immunoSEQ multiplex PCR; TCRdb stores just in-frame clones and leaves some out. In the table there are about 62,000 clones, about 76% of which are singletons. Single viable CD3+CD4+CD8-CD45RO+ cells were sorted as the memory CD4+ T cells. The sequenced sample was memory CD4+ T cells from blood. Receptor source: an adult in good health and CMV-seropositive.

The rearrangement links TRBV6-1 to TRBJ1-1, with 9 bases matching TRBD1. CDR3 size: 14 residues. The V and J ends lost 6 bases and 5 bases, in that order; junction bases with no gene match: 7. Germline CDR1 and CDR2: MNHNS and SASEGT. The CDR3 DNA reads TGTGCCAGCAGGAACCGGGACAGGGTGACTGAAGCTTTCTTT. It codes for CASRNRDRVTEAFF.

This clone appeared once. The chain uses TRBV7-2 and TRBJ1-3; maybe TRBD1 (5 bases). CDR3 size: 14 residues. Trimming stripped 1 base from V and 2 bases from J, with 6 bases between. Germline-derived CDR1 and CDR2 are SGHTA and FQGNSA. The CDR3 region has the DNA TGTGCCAGCAGCTTAGTGGGGGCTGGAAACACCATATATTTT. It is translated as CASSLVGAGNTIYF.

This clone was observed a few times. V and J are TRBV20-1 and TRBJ1-2, with TRBD1 as a possible D gene (5 bases). The V end was cut by 1 base, the J end by 12 bases, with 12 bases between. The length of the CDR3 is 11 residues. Germline V gives CDR1 DFQATT, CDR2 SNEGSKA (reference sequence). Here the CDR3 reads CSARGGVRDTF. As DNA, the CDR3 is TGCAGTGCTAGAGGAGGGGTCAGGGACACCTTC.

In its sample, this clone was seen a few times. The rearrangement links TRBV5-1 to TRBJ1-2, with TRBD1 identical over 10 bases. Germline V gene sequence: CDR1 SGHRS, CDR2 YFSETQ. V shed 4 bases, J shed 2 bases, and the junction held 5 bases outside the gene matches. This CDR3 has 15 residues. CDR3 sequence: CASSPWGQGNYGYTF. In nucleotides, the CDR3 is TGCGCCAGCAGCCCGTGGGGACAGGGGAACTATGGCTACACCTTC.

V gene TRBV7-2 combines with J gene TRBJ2-1, with D uncertain. The CDR3 consists of 15 residues. CDR1 SGHTA and CDR2 FQGNSA come from the germline V gene. Trimming removed 4 bases at V and 0 bases at J, with 10 bases between. This chain's CDR3 is CASSSPGSSYNEQFF. The CDR3 bases are TGTGCCAGCAGCTCCCCAGGTAGCTCCTACAATGAGCAGTTCTTC.

The chain uses TRBV18 and TRBJ2-7; TRBD1 agrees at 7 bases. CDR1 and CDR2 (germline): KGHSH, LQKENI. V lost 7 bases, J lost 0 bases, and 9 bases stayed unmatched. The CDR3 spans 15 residues. This CDR3 is CASFPDRARSYEQYF. The CDR3 DNA is TGTGCCAGCTTTCCCGACAGGGCCCGCTCCTACGAGCAGTACTTC.

Many counts were recorded for this clone. The V call is TRBV2, the J call TRBJ2-7; the match to TRBD1 covers 11 bases. J was trimmed by 0 bases and V by 6 bases; bases with no gene match: 1. CDR1 is SNHLY, CDR2 FYNNEI, per germline. The CDR3 runs to 14 residues. CDR3 nucleotides: TGTGCCAGCAGGGGGACAGGGGGCTCCTACGAGCAGTACTTC. It encodes CASRGTGGSYEQYF.

The rearrangement links TRBV5-5 to TRBJ2-3; the D gene is possibly TRBD1 (6 bases). The germline V and J ends were trimmed by 3 bases and 3 bases, with 14 bases remaining between them. Germline V gene lookup returns CDR1 SGHKS and CDR2 YYEKEE (reference sequence). The CDR3 is 15 residues long. The CDR3 DNA sequence: TGTGCCAGCAGCTCGTACGGACAGTCGACAGATACGCAGTATTTT. This gives the protein CASSSYGQSTDTQYF. The full variable domain, rest sourced from reference TRBV5-5 and TRBJ2-3, is DAGVTQSPTHLIKTRGQQVTLRCSPISGHKSVSWYQQVLGQGPQFIFQYYEKEERGRGNFPDRFSARQFPNYSSELNVNALLLGDSALYLCASSSYGQSTDTQYFGPGTRLTVL.

The V call is TRBV28, the J call TRBJ1-1, with 7 bases fitting TRBD1. The J segment lost 8 bases and the V segment lost 3 bases, leaving 6 bases of the junction unmatched. CDR1 MDHEN and CDR2 SYDVKM come from the germline V gene. CDR3 length: 13 residues. The CDR3 here is CASSFSTGFEAFF. For the CDR3, the DNA is TGTGCCAGCAGTTTCTCGACAGGGTTCGAAGCTTTCTTT.

In this sample, this clone turned up a few times. The V call is TRBV2, the J call TRBJ1-1; no definite D call. With 8 bases removed from V and 1 base from J, the gap between germline ends came to 14 bases. The germline gives CDR1 SNHLY, CDR2 FYNNEI. The CDR3 length is 14 residues. The CDR3 nucleotides read TGTGCCAGCGAGGAAACCGGCGGGAACACTGAAGCTTTCTTT. This gives the protein CASEETGGNTEAFF. Complete variable domain (other parts from reference TRBV2 and TRBJ1-1): EPEVTQTPSHQVTQMGQEVILRCVPISNHLYFYWYRQILGQKVEFLVSFYNNEISEKSEIFDDQFSVERPDGSNFTLKIRSTKLEDSAMYFCASEETGGNTEAFFGQGTRLTVV.

V usage is TRBV6-1 and J usage is TRBJ1-2, with 11 bases lining up with TRBD1. The CDR3 is made up of 15 amino acids. Germline trimming cut 3 bases from V and 4 bases from J; bases unmatched to any gene: 4. Per germline, CDR1 MNHNS and CDR2 SASEGT. DNA of the CDR3: TGTGCCAGCAGTGACGGGACAGGGGGTGTCTATGGCTACACCTTC. Amino acid sequence: CASSDGTGGVYGYTF.

The rearrangement uses TRBV6-1 and TRBJ2-1, with 14 bases fitting TRBD2. CDR1 is MNHNS, CDR2 SASEGT, per germline. The CDR3 length is 14 residues. The V and J ends lost 3 bases and 9 bases, in that order; junction bases with no gene match: 1. The CDR3 region has the DNA TGTGCCAGCAGTGATGGGACTAGCGGGGGTGAGCAGTTCTTC. Its protein product is CASSDGTSGGEQFF.

V and J are TRBV29-1 and TRBJ2-1, with D perhaps TRBD1 (6 bases). CDR1 is SQVTM and CDR2 is ANQGSEA in the germline V gene. The CDR3 has 11 amino acids. V was shortened by 3 bases and J by 15 bases, with 15 bases between the two germline ends. The CDR3 coding sequence is TGCAGCGTTGAGAGAGGACAGCGGCGGTTCTTC. This translates into CSVERGQRRFF.

This rearrangement joins TRBV30 to TRBJ2-2, with a possible D match to TRBD2 (5 bases). CDR1 is GTSNPN and CDR2 is SVGIG in the germline V gene (reference sequence). The CDR3 has 13 residues. V was trimmed by 0 bases and J by 5 bases, leaving 7 bases between them. DNA of the CDR3: TGTGCCTGGAGTGTACGGGGAACCGGGGAGCTGTTTTTT. Translation: CAWSVRGTGELFF.

The V call is TRBV19, the J call TRBJ1-3; D is unclear. Germline CDR1 is LNHDA and CDR2 is SQIVND (reference sequence). Between the trimmed V and J ends, which lost 6 bases and 4 bases, there was a span of 10 bases. CDR3 length: 13 residues. CDR3: CASRPPGGNTIYF. The DNA for the CDR3 is TGTGCCAGTAGACCCCCGGGCGGAAACACCATATATTTT.

The rearrangement links TRBV6-6 to TRBJ2-7; no clear D gene. Between the trimmed V and J ends, which lost 5 bases and 3 bases, there was a span of 8 bases. Germline V gene lookup returns CDR1 MNHNY and CDR2 SVGAGI (reference sequence). The CDR3 length is 12 residues. The CDR3: CASSRNYYEQYF. In DNA, the CDR3 is TGTGCCAGCAGTAGGAACTACTACGAGCAGTACTTC.

This clone came up once. The V call is TRBV6-1, the J call TRBJ1-1, with 8 bases fitting TRBD1. This CDR3 has 14 amino acids. Per germline, CDR1 MNHNS and CDR2 SASEGT. V was pared by 5 bases and J by 2 bases, with 4 bases of the junction left unmatched. The CDR3 DNA is TGTGCCAGCAGTACGGGACAGGTCAACACTGAAGCTTTCTTT. Protein: CASSTGQVNTEAFF.

The chain links TRBV2 to TRBJ2-2; the D gene is possibly TRBD1 (5 bases). Trimming pared 2 bases from V and 1 base from J, leaving 11 bases between. This CDR3 is built from 16 residues. Germline V gene lookup returns CDR1 SNHLY and CDR2 FYNNEI. The CDR3 loop is CASSEIGQGNTGELFF. CDR3 DNA: TGTGCCAGCAGTGAAATAGGGCAGGGGAACACCGGGGAGCTGTTTTTT.

This clone was counted a few times. The J gene is TRBJ2-7, the V gene TRBV11-3; D call uncertain. CDR3 length: 16 amino acids. Trimming removed 0 bases from V and 3 bases from J, with 15 bases in between. Germline loops: CDR1 SGHNT, CDR2 YENEEA. DNA of the CDR3: TGTGCCAGCAGCTTAGAGCGTGCAGAACTTCGCTACGAGCAGTACTTC. Amino acid sequence: CASSLERAELRYEQYF.

This chain joins TRBV5-1 and TRBJ2-2, with D tentatively TRBD2 (6 bases). Germline V CDR1 and CDR2: SGHRS, YFSETQ. The CDR3 has 14 amino acids. V lost 4 bases, J lost 4 bases, and 11 bases lay in between. CDR3 residues: CASSRAGSTGELFF. CDR3 sequence (DNA): TGCGCCAGCAGCCGGGCCGGGAGCACCGGGGAGCTGTTTTTT.

The gene calls are TRBV7-3 and TRBJ2-3; 8 positions match TRBD1. The CDR3 is made up of 13 amino acids. Germline V CDR1 and CDR2: SGHTA, FQGTGA. With 1 base clipped from V and 9 bases from J, the junction kept 3 bases outside the gene matches. In DNA form, the CDR3 reads TGTGCCAGCAGCTTAAACAGACAGGGGACGCAGTATTTT. This sequence encodes CASSLNRQGTQYF.

This chain uses TRBV13 with TRBJ2-3; D gene uncertain. V was trimmed by 7 bases and J by 0 bases, leaving 8 bases between them. The CDR3 has 13 residues. Germline V lookup: CDR1 PRHDT, CDR2 FYEKMQ (reference sequence). CDR3 sequence reads: CASTPTSTDTQYF. In nucleotides, the CDR3 is TGTGCCAGCACCCCTACCAGCACAGATACGCAGTATTTT.

The chain uses TRBV6-6 and TRBJ1-5, with 9 positions matching TRBD1. The CDR3 totals 15 residues. Losses at the gene ends were 6 bases for V and 6 bases for J; bases not matched to a gene: 9. Germline V gene data show CDR1 as MNHNY and CDR2 as SVGAGI (reference sequence). The CDR3 bases are TGTGCCAGCAGCAAAGGACAGGGGACGGTTCAGCCCCAGCATTTT. Protein sequence: CASSKGQGTVQPQHF.